The 24 T cell receptor beta chains below come from one sample, sequenced in a study of early T cells in non-severe SARS-CoV-2 infection. MiXCR was run by TCRdb on the 5' RACE reads, yielding one entry per CDR3 protein. Of around 50,000 distinct CDR3 sequences in the sample, roughly 10% were seen once. Sequencing was performed on whole blood. The receptors come from an adult who was a healthcare worker with PCR-confirmed SARS-CoV-2 infection or an uninfected control (not recorded which).

V gene TRBV29-1 combines with J gene TRBJ2-1; D gene uncertain. The ends were cut back, 3 bases at V and 6 bases at J, with 12 bases in the middle. The CDR3 is made up of 13 amino acids. CDR1 SQVTM and CDR2 ANQGSEA come from the germline V gene. CDR3 coding DNA: TGCAGCGTTGATCTACTTACTTTCAATGAGCAGTTCTTC. This sequence encodes CSVDLLTFNEQFF.

This chain links TRBV7-8 with TRBJ2-7, with 11 bases aligning to TRBD2. CDR1 and CDR2 (germline): SGHVS, FQNEAQ. CDR3 size: 18 residues. The trim removed 7 bases at V and 3 bases at J, leaving 17 bases unmatched. The CDR3 region has the DNA TGTGCCAGCATCCCTGCGGCTCTAGCGGGGGGCCGTGGCTACGAGCAGTACTTC. This codes for CASIPAALAGGRGYEQYF.

This clonotype was detected only a few times. The chain joins TRBV20-1 to TRBJ1-6; D is unclear. CDR1 and CDR2 (germline): DFQATT, SNEGSKA (reference sequence). This CDR3 region has 16 residues. The V end was cut by 5 bases, the J end by 0 bases, with 14 bases between. CDR3 protein: CSAVRRGSSYNSPLHF. For the CDR3, the DNA is TGCAGTGCTGTTCGACGGGGAAGCTCCTATAATTCACCCCTCCACTTT.

The table lists this clonotype with a count of one. The V and J genes are TRBV3-1 and TRBJ2-4; 8 bases align to TRBD1. Per germline, CDR1 LGHDT and CDR2 YNNKEL (reference sequence). J gave up 8 bases and V 2 bases, and 5 bases lay outside the gene matches. The length of the CDR3 is 14 residues. The CDR3 is CASSQRTGIYIQYF. In nucleotides, the CDR3 is TGTGCCAGCAGCCAAAGGACAGGGATCTACATTCAGTACTTC.

V and J are TRBV5-1 and TRBJ2-2; the D is unclear. The CDR3 runs to 15 residues. Germline V gene sequence: CDR1 SGHRS, CDR2 YFSETQ. The germline V and J ends were trimmed by 2 bases and 0 bases, with 8 bases remaining between them. CDR3 coding DNA: TGCGCCAGCAGCTTAGAAAGGGCGAACACCGGGGAGCTGTTTTTT. It codes for CASSLERANTGELFF.

This clonotype was detected only a few times. The rearrangement joins TRBV5-1 to TRBJ1-5; no clear D gene. V gave up 4 bases and J gave up 1 base, with 9 bases separating them. The V gene's germline CDR1 is SGHRS and CDR2 YFSETQ. This CDR3 has 14 amino acids. CDR3 DNA: TGCGCCAGCAGCCCGTCCGGAAGCAATCAGCCCCAGCATTTT. This sequence encodes CASSPSGSNQPQHF.

A word on this clonotype: A much larger clone sits a single nucleotide away, making a read error possible. The gene calls are TRBV2 and TRBJ1-5; 10 nucleotides align to TRBD1. After removal of 6 bases from V and 2 bases from J, the junction contained 4 bases not matched to a gene. The CDR3 runs 15 residues. The germline gives CDR1 SNHLY, CDR2 FYNNEI. In DNA, the CDR3 is TGTGCCAGCAGGCCCGGGACAGGGGGCAATCAGCCCCAGCATTTT. Translated, it gives CASRPGTGGNQPQHF.

The chain joins TRBV7-3 to TRBJ2-7; a possible D gene is TRBD2 (7 bases). CDR1 and CDR2 (germline): SGHTA, FQGTGA. This CDR3 is 13 amino acids long. Trimming took off 2 bases at V and 5 bases at J, with 10 bases between the two ends. The DNA for the CDR3 is TGTGCCAGCAGCTTAGCGGGGGCGGACGAGCAGTACTTC. This gives the protein CASSLAGADEQYF.

This clonotype was observed a few times. V usage is TRBV11-2 and J usage is TRBJ2-5; D perhaps matches TRBD2 (5 bases). Germline V lookup: CDR1 SGHAT, CDR2 FQNNGV. The CDR3 totals 13 residues. V shed 2 bases and J shed 4 bases, with 8 bases lying between them. This chain's CDR3 is CASSLLEGETQYF. The CDR3 nucleotides read TGTGCCAGCAGCTTACTAGAGGGAGAGACCCAGTACTTC.

This clonotype was recorded at least ten times. The chain recombines TRBV16 with TRBJ1-1; D is ambiguous. This CDR3 has 13 residues. Germline values: CDR1 KGHSY, CDR2 FQNENV. V gave up 0 bases and J gave up 5 bases, with 7 bases separating them. The CDR3 region has the DNA TGTGCCAGCAGCCAATCACGGCAGACTGAAGCTTTCTTT. This sequence encodes CASSQSRQTEAFF.

V and J are TRBV6-4 and TRBJ2-2; TRBD1 matches 8 bases. Germline V gene sequence: CDR1 MRHNA, CDR2 SNTAGT. The CDR3 has 14 amino acids. J lost 3 bases, V lost 3 bases, and 0 bases had no gene match. The CDR3 loop reads CASSETGDTGELFF. The CDR3 DNA is TGTGCCAGCAGTGAGACAGGGGACACCGGGGAGCTGTTTTTT.

The rearrangement joins TRBV6-1 to TRBJ1-2; 7 bases align to TRBD1. Germline assignment: CDR1 MNHNS and CDR2 SASEGT. This CDR3 region has 13 residues. Unmatched junction bases numbered 6, after V lost 7 bases and J lost 4 bases. CDR3 DNA sequence: TGTGCCAGCATTCTACAGGGGAGCTATGGCTACACCTTC. Its protein is CASILQGSYGYTF.

This clonotype was counted at least ten times. The V call is TRBV3-1, the J call TRBJ2-3, with TRBD2 as a possible D gene (7 bases). The CDR3 is 16 residues long. CDR1 and CDR2 (germline): LGHDT, YNNKEL (reference sequence). V was clipped by 4 bases and J by 1 base, with 15 bases between them. The CDR3 coding sequence is TGTGCCAGCAGCCCCATCGGGGGGCTAGGCACAGATACGCAGTATTTT. Translation gives CASSPIGGLGTDTQYF.

This clonotype showed up just a few times. The chain employs TRBV5-1 and TRBJ2-5; a possible D gene is TRBD2 (6 bases). Germline V gene sequence: CDR1 SGHRS, CDR2 YFSETQ. There are 14 residues in the CDR3. The V end lost 4 bases, the J end lost 5 bases, and 15 bases lay between the germline ends. The CDR3 sequence is CASSEGGNGETQYF. The DNA of the CDR3 is TGCGCCAGCAGCGAGGGAGGTAACGGGGAGACCCAGTACTTC.

The chain links TRBV3-1 to TRBJ2-7; TRBD1 aligns across 8 bases. Unmatched junction bases numbered 9, after V lost 4 bases and J lost 7 bases. The CDR3 loop spans 14 amino acids. Germline-derived CDR1 and CDR2 are LGHDT and YNNKEL (reference sequence). CDR3 sequence reads: CASSLGQGRREQYF. The CDR3 coding sequence is TGTGCCAGCAGCCTCGGACAGGGCCGGCGGGAGCAGTACTTC.

This clonotype has a handful of counts. The chain links TRBV5-1 to TRBJ1-3; D gene ambiguous. Germline CDR1 is SGHRS and CDR2 is YFSETQ. V gave up 5 bases and J gave up 6 bases, with 18 bases separating them. The CDR3 is 15 residues long. The CDR3 sequence: CASRAELVGENTIYF. CDR3 bases: TGCGCCAGCAGGGCAGAGCTTGTTGGGGAAAACACCATATATTTT.

This clonotype was counted ten times or more. The rearrangement links TRBV12-5 to TRBJ2-7, with 10 bases fitting TRBD1. Trimming at V came to 4 bases and at J to 3 bases, leaving 12 bases not matched to a gene. From germline, CDR1 is LGHNT and CDR2 FRNRAP. The CDR3 runs 17 residues. CDR3 residues: CASGSPSSGTGVYEQYF. The DNA for the CDR3 is TGTGCTAGTGGTTCCCCTTCCTCCGGGACAGGGGTCTACGAGCAGTACTTC.

The CDR3 DNA reads TGTGCCAGCAGCTTAGAATCCGGCGGGGAGCTGTTTTTT. Amino acids: CASSLESGGELFF. The chain employs TRBV11-2 and TRBJ2-2; no clear D gene. The CDR3 covers 13 residues. Germline assignment: CDR1 SGHAT and CDR2 FQNNGV. V was shortened by 0 bases and J by 7 bases, with 6 bases between the two germline ends.

This clonotype was seen more than once but under ten times. The chain combines TRBV20-1 with TRBJ2-3; possibly TRBD2 for D (6 bases). Per the germline V gene, CDR1 is DFQATT and CDR2 is SNEGSKA (reference sequence). CDR3 length: 14 amino acids. Trimming shortened V by 5 bases and J by 2 bases, and 14 bases separated the two germline ends. CDR3 nucleotides: TGCAGTGCTTTTTTTAGCGGAATCACAGATACGCAGTATTTT. Amino acids: CSAFFSGITDTQYF.

Comment on this clonotype: This may arise from a read error, as a much more abundant clone is one base away. The J gene is TRBJ2-3, the V gene TRBV6-1, with 7 bases matching TRBD2. Germline V CDR1 and CDR2: MNHNS, SASEGT. The CDR3 consists of 15 residues. The trim removed 0 bases at V and 1 base at J, leaving 1 base unmatched. The CDR3 region has the DNA TGTGCCAGCAGTGAAGCTAGCGGGCGCACAGATACGCAGTATTTT. This encodes CASSEASGRTDTQYF.

There are many counts of this clonotype. The chain is built from TRBV29-1 and TRBJ2-3; 11 bases are shared with TRBD1. The J segment lost 6 bases and the V segment lost 4 bases, leaving 6 bases of the junction unmatched. The CDR3 runs 14 residues. CDR1 and CDR2 from the germline V gene are SQVTM and ANQGSEA. The CDR3 sequence is CSVAGTGGVDTQYF. In DNA form, the CDR3 reads TGCAGCGTTGCCGGGACAGGGGGTGTCGATACGCAGTATTTT.

This chain links TRBV27 with TRBJ2-3; a possible D gene is TRBD2 (7 bases). V dropped 4 bases and J dropped 3 bases, with 14 bases sitting between them. The germline V gene encodes CDR1 MNHEY and CDR2 SMNVEV (reference sequence). This CDR3 spans 15 amino acids. CDR3 nucleotide sequence: TGTGCCAGCAGTTCCTGGGGGGGGCCAACAGATACGCAGTATTTT. Protein: CASSSWGGPTDTQYF.

The V and J genes are TRBV3-1 and TRBJ1-3; D remains ambiguous. V lost 1 base, J lost 3 bases, and 4 bases lay in between. The CDR3 is 13 residues long. Germline V lookup: CDR1 LGHDT, CDR2 YNNKEL (reference sequence). CDR3 protein: CASSQVRGNTIYF. In DNA form, the CDR3 reads TGTGCCAGCAGCCAAGTACGTGGAAACACCATATATTTT.

The gene calls are TRBV20-1 and TRBJ2-7; 7 bases are a match to TRBD1. The CDR3 runs to 12 residues. V lost 8 bases to trimming and J lost 7 bases; unmatched junction nucleotides: 11. In germline, CDR1 is DFQATT, CDR2 SNEGSKA (reference sequence). CDR3 sequence reads: CSQPTGFWEQYF. CDR3 nucleotides: TGCAGTCAGCCGACAGGGTTTTGGGAGCAGTACTTC.